This T cell receptor (beta chain) stems from a study of cytomegalovirus exposure and HLA in healthy donors. Primers: 60 Vbeta forward and 13 Jbeta reverse. Produced via immunoSEQ multiplex PCR; TCRdb's table is partial and in-frame only. The sample lists some 130,000 clones; 60% to 80% were seen once. Findings of the study overall: Some TCR beta chains (about 170 of them) were listed as cytomegalovirus-associated. Among donors in an Asian-associated ancestry cluster, a later analysis reportedly found fewer N-insertions than the approximately 700-donor mean. Among the sequence variants, a highly shared cluster was likely an artifact of sequencing.

V lost 6 bases and J 4 bases, leaving 12 bases between the germline ends. The CDR3 contains 12 residues. Germline CDR1 SQVTM, CDR2 ANQGSEA. Notes on this clone: Its antigen is as yet unknown.

The chain joins TRBV29-1 to TRBJ1-1; D remains ambiguous. This sequence was found in a young man in good health and CMV-seronegative. Sequences were obtained from PBMCs. CDR3 in amino acids: CSVAGVSTEAFF. As DNA, the CDR3 is TGCAGCGTCGCGGGTGTGAGCACTGAAGCTTTCTTT.